This T cell receptor beta chain was sequenced during a study of regulatory and conventional T cells in breast cancer. To note about this clonotype: At one end the junction does not follow the germline gene, possibly because of a read error.

The V gene's germline CDR1 is LGHDT and CDR2 YNNKEL (reference sequence). This CDR3 comprises 13 residues. TCRdb recomputed calls from the PCR reads with MiXCR, one row per CDR3 protein. The sample holds under 1,400 distinct CDR3 sequences, less than 30% seen once. V is TRBV3-1 and J is TRBJ2-1; no firm D call. The specimen was conventional T cells from blood. The sequence came from a female donor with breast cancer. CDR3 DNA sequence: TGTGCCACCAGCCGGCGCGGCATCAATGAGCAGTCCTTC. It codes for CATSRRGINEQSF.